This passage covers 8 T cell receptor beta chains from one sample sequenced in a study of OX40 agonist ivuxolimab in advanced cancers. Sequenced by immunoSEQ multiplex PCR; TCRdb stores in-frame clones only, minus some. This table has 100,000 to 120,000 clones, approximately 89% appearing once. This specimen consisted of CD4+ or CD8+ T cells sorted from blood, obtained in a trial of the OX40 agonist ivuxolimab. The receptors here all came from an adult with an advanced solid tumor such as melanoma, head and neck, liver or kidney cancer.

The gene calls are TRBV7-8 and TRBJ1-5, with D unclear. V was pared by 2 bases and J by 0 bases, with 5 bases between. There are 14 residues in the CDR3. Germline loops: CDR1 SGHVS, CDR2 FQNEAQ. Here the CDR3 reads CASSLSASNQPQHF. CDR3 nucleotides: TGTGCCAGCAGCTTATCAGCTAGCAATCAGCCCCAGCATTTT. The full variable domain, its missing parts supplied by reference TRBV7-8 and TRBJ1-5, is GAGVSQSPRYKVAKRGQDVALRCDPISGHVSLFWYQQALGQGPEFLTYFQNEAQLDKSGLPSDRFFAERPEGSVSTLKIQRTQQEDSAVYLCASSLSASNQPQHFGDGTRLSIL.

The chain joins TRBV5-1 to TRBJ2-5; tentatively, D is TRBD1 (5 bases). Germline V gene lookup returns CDR1 SGHRS and CDR2 YFSETQ. V dropped 4 bases and J dropped 2 bases, with 18 bases sitting between them. The length of the CDR3 is 16 residues. The CDR3, as DNA: TGCGCCAGCAGCCCGTTCCGTTGGGGCAGACAAGAGACCCAGTACTTC. Its protein is CASSPFRWGRQETQYF.

Turning to this clone: Germline is not matched at one junction end, which may reflect a read error. V and J are TRBV4-3 and TRBJ2-7; the D gene is possibly TRBD1 (5 bases). The germline gives CDR1 LGHNA, CDR2 YSLEER. The CDR3 loop spans 14 amino acids. The CDR3 coding sequence is TGCGCCAGCAGCCAAGGCTCCGGACACCGTGGTTGTCGCTTC. This encodes CASSQGSGHRGCRF.

This clone appeared a single time. The chain recombines TRBV6-6 with TRBJ2-7; 9 bases align to TRBD1. The CDR3 contains 15 residues. V was pared by 2 bases and J by 3 bases, with 5 bases of the junction left unmatched. Per germline, CDR1 MNHNY and CDR2 SVGAGI (reference sequence). In DNA, the CDR3 is TGTGCCAGCAGTTACCAAGGGACAGGGAACTACGAGCAGTACTTC. It codes for CASSYQGTGNYEQYF.

The chain employs TRBV7-2 and TRBJ2-3, with a tentative D call TRBD2 (5 bases). Germline lookup yields CDR1 SGHTA and CDR2 FQGNSA. Trimming cost V 2 bases and J 5 bases, with 14 bases left between them. There are 15 residues in the CDR3. CDR3 DNA sequence: TGTGCCAGCAGCTTAAGAGGGCCAATCATAGATACGCAGTATTTT. It specifies CASSLRGPIIDTQYF.

The chain joins TRBV7-3 to TRBJ2-7; D perhaps matches TRBD2 (5 bases). Germline values: CDR1 SGHTA, CDR2 FQGTGA. The CDR3 covers 16 residues. Trimming removed 1 base at V and 2 bases at J, with 15 bases between. The DNA of the CDR3 is TGTGCCAGCAGCTTAAGCTCTCTACGGGGTCCCTACGAGCAGTACTTC. It yields the protein CASSLSSLRGPYEQYF.

The V and J genes are TRBV7-2 and TRBJ2-4; 8 positions agree with TRBD1. The CDR3 length is 15 residues. Trimming at V came to 5 bases and at J to 2 bases, leaving 5 bases not matched to a gene. Per the germline V gene, CDR1 is SGHTA and CDR2 is FQGNSA. The chain's CDR3 is CASSPGTGSKNIQYF. The CDR3 nucleotides are TGTGCCAGCAGCCCTGGGACAGGCTCCAAAAACATTCAGTACTTC.

The chain carries TRBV6-5 and TRBJ2-5, with TRBD1 matching 8 bases. Germline CDR1 is MNHEY and CDR2 is SVGAGI. CDR3 length equals 13 residues. V trimming: 6 bases; J trimming: 2 bases; junction bases outside the gene matches: 2. The CDR3 loop is CASRQGVQETQYF. CDR3 nucleotides: TGTGCCAGCAGACAGGGGGTACAAGAGACCCAGTACTTC.